This T cell receptor (beta chain) derives from a study of T cells in Graves' hyperthyroidism and ophthalmopathy. What was amplified from RNA transcripts were TCR beta CDR3 regions. Using the HTBI primer set, a first-round RT-PCR was run on the TCR CDR3. TCRdb recomputed calls from the multiplex PCR reads with MiXCR, one row per CDR3 protein. The sample consists of hundreds of thousands of distinct CDR3 sequences, about 45% of them appearing once. This CDR3 region has 12 residues. V shed 5 bases and J shed 5 bases, with 9 bases lying between them. Germline V CDR1 and CDR2: SGHVS, FQNEAQ. Specimen: peripheral blood or thyroid tissue (not recorded which). The genes are TRBV7-8 and TRBJ2-5; possible D gene TRBD1, 6 bases. This TCR was recovered from an adult man with Graves' disease, either hyperthyroidism or ophthalmopathy (not recorded which). CDR3 DNA sequence: TGTGCCAGCAGCGACGACAGGGAGACCCAGTACTTC. Translating it yields CASSDDRETQYF.